These 10 T cell receptor beta chains share one sample of origin, sequenced in a study of CD8+CD57+ T cells in acquired aplastic anemia (dated by TCRdb to 2016 to 2019). Sequenced on an Illumina HiSeq 2000. TCR beta VDJ combination and CDR3 sequence profiling used genomic DNA as the template. TCRdb redid the processing of the public reads, applying fastp at Q25 and MiXCR, and retained in-frame beta chains. Rows with a matching CDR3 protein are joined into one entry that keeps the most common DNA and genes. The table for this sample lists tens of thousands of distinct CDR3 sequences; more than 75% of them were counted only once. 22% of the sample is held by the ten biggest clonotypes. Sequenced input: sorted CD4+, CD8+, or CD8+CD57+ T cells (not recorded which) from PBMCs. Receptors were obtained from a human donor in good health, serving as a control.

The chain is built from TRBV24-1 and TRBJ2-7; D is perhaps TRBD1 or TRBD2 (5 bases each). The germline V and J ends were trimmed by 4 bases and 2 bases, with 5 bases remaining between them. There are 12 residues in the CDR3. From germline, CDR1 is KGHDR and CDR2 SFDVKD. In nucleotides, the CDR3 is TGTGCCACCAGTGAGGGGGCCTACGAGCAGTACTTC. Amino acids: CATSEGAYEQYF.

This chain links TRBV9 with TRBJ2-1, with 9 nucleotides matching TRBD2. The CDR3 runs to 16 residues. Germline V gene sequence: CDR1 SGDLS, CDR2 YYNGEE. V lost 1 base, J lost 9 bases, and 11 bases stayed unmatched. CDR3 coding DNA: TGTGCCAGCAGCGTATTTGCCCTAGCGGGGTCGAGTGAGCAGTTCTTC. It specifies CASSVFALAGSSEQFF.

This chain joins TRBV9 and TRBJ1-6; 7 positions agree with TRBD1. Germline CDR1 SGDLS, CDR2 YYNGEE. CDR3 length equals 15 residues. Trimming at V came to 2 bases and at J to 7 bases, leaving 6 bases not matched to a gene. CDR3 nucleotides: TGTGCCAGCAGCGTGACAGGGTCAGTCAATTCACCCCTCCACTTT. This encodes CASSVTGSVNSPLHF.

The gene calls are TRBV15 and TRBJ1-5; TRBD1 aligns across 7 bases. J was trimmed by 10 bases and V by 5 bases; bases with no gene match: 11. Germline values: CDR1 LNHNV, CDR2 YYDKDF (reference sequence). This CDR3 spans 14 amino acids. The CDR3 bases are TGTGCCACCAGCGAAAGAGACAGGGATGGACCCCAGCATTTT. It translates to CATSERDRDGPQHF.

The chain recombines TRBV7-3 with TRBJ2-3; a weak D match, TRBD2 (6 bases). Germline V lookup: CDR1 SGHTA, CDR2 FQGTGA. Trimming pared 3 bases from V and 4 bases from J, leaving 8 bases between. This CDR3 has 13 amino acids. The CDR3 sequence: CASSFRDSDTQYF. CDR3 bases: TGTGCCAGCAGCTTCCGGGACTCAGATACGCAGTATTTT.

The chain uses TRBV5-1 and TRBJ2-7, with D maybe TRBD1 (5 bases). The CDR3 spans 15 residues. Germline V gene lookup returns CDR1 SGHRS and CDR2 YFSETQ. V lost 0 bases and J 7 bases, leaving 17 bases between the germline ends. Here the CDR3 DNA reads TGCGCCAGCAGCTTGGTTTCAGGGTCGGACAATGAGCAGTACTTC. Residues: CASSLVSGSDNEQYF.

The chain joins TRBV15 to TRBJ2-7, with TRBD1 as a possible D gene (5 bases). CDR1 and CDR2 from the germline V gene are LNHNV and YYDKDF (reference sequence). V lost 0 bases to trimming and J lost 4 bases, with 10 bases between them. CDR3 length: 14 amino acids. CDR3 bases: TGTGCCACCAGCAGAGATCCGCAGGGTTACGAGCAGTACTTC. Its protein is CATSRDPQGYEQYF.

The chain couples TRBV12-3 or TRBV12-4 to TRBJ1-3, with D maybe TRBD1 (5 bases). The CDR3 loop spans 16 amino acids. Trimming removed 6 bases at V and 0 bases at J, with 15 bases between. CDR3 nucleotides: TGTGCCAGCAGACCCCTTGGACAATTCTCTGGAAACACCATATATTTT. Translation gives CASRPLGQFSGNTIYF.

Only a few counts were recorded for this clonotype. The chain has TRBV29-1 and TRBJ2-3; no clear D. The CDR3 extends over 13 amino acids. From germline, CDR1 is SQVTM and CDR2 ANQGSEA. The V end lost 1 base, the J end lost 1 base, and 6 bases lay between the germline ends. CDR3 residues: CSVEGSGTDTQYF. In DNA, the CDR3 is TGCAGCGTTGAAGGTAGTGGCACAGATACGCAGTATTTT.

V usage is TRBV15 and J usage is TRBJ2-7; D remains ambiguous. CDR1 is LNHNV, CDR2 YYDKDF, per germline (reference sequence). The CDR3 has 13 residues. With 0 bases removed from V and 12 bases from J, the gap between germline ends came to 15 bases. The CDR3 DNA sequence: TGTGCCACCAGCAGAGATTCCGACGTAAAGCGGTACTTC. Translation: CATSRDSDVKRYF.